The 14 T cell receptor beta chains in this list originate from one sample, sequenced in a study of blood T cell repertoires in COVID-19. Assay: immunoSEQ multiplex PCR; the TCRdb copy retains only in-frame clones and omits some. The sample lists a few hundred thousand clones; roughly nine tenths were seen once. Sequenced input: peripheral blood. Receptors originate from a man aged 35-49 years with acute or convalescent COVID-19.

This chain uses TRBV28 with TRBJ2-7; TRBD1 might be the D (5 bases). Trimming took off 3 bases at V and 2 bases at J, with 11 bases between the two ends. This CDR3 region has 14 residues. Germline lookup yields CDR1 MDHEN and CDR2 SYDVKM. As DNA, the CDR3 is TGTGCCAGCAGTTTGGGGCTTATGACCTACGAGCAGTACTTC. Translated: CASSLGLMTYEQYF.

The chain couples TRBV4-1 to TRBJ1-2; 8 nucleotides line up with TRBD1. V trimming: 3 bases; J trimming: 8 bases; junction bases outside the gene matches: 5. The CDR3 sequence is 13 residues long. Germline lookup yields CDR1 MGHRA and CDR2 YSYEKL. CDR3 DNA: TGCGCCAGCAGCCACCAGGGGGCGCTCGGCTACACCTTC. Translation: CASSHQGALGYTF.

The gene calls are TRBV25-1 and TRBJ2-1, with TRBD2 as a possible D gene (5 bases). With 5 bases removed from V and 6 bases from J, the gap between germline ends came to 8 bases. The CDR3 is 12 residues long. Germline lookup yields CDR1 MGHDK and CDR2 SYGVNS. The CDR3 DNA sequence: TGTGCCAGCAGTCCCGGGGTCAATGAGCAGTTCTTC. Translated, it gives CASSPGVNEQFF. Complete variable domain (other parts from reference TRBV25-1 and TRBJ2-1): EADIYQTPRYLVIGTGKKITLECSQTMGHDKMYWYQQDPGMELHLIHYSYGVNSTEKGDLSSESTVSRIRTEHFPLTLESARPSHTSQYLCASSPGVNEQFFGPGTRLTVL.

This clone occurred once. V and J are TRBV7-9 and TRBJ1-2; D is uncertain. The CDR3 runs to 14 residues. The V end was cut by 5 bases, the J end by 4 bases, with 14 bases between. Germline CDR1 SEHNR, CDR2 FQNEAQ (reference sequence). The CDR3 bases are TGTGCCAGCAGCCCACTATCCGGGTTCTATGGCTACACCTTC. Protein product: CASSPLSGFYGYTF.

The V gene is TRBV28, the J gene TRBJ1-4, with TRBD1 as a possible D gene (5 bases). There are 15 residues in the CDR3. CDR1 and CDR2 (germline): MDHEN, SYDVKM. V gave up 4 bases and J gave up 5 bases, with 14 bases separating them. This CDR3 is CASSSGAGRNEKLFF. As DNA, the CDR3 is TGTGCCAGCAGTTCTGGGGCGGGACGGAATGAAAAACTGTTTTTT.

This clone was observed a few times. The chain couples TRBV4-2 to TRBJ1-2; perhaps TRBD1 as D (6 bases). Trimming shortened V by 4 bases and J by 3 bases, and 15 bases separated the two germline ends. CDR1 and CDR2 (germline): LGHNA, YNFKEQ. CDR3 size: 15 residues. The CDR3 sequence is CASSPRTGSDYGYTF. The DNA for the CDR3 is TGTGCCAGCAGCCCTCGAACAGGGAGTGACTATGGCTACACCTTC.

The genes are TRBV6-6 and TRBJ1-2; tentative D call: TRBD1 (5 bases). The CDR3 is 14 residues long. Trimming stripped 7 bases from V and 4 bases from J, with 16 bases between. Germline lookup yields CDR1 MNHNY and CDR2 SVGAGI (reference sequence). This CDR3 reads CASTPGGVAYGYTF. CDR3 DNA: TGTGCCAGCACCCCTGGGGGGGTGGCCTATGGCTACACCTTC.

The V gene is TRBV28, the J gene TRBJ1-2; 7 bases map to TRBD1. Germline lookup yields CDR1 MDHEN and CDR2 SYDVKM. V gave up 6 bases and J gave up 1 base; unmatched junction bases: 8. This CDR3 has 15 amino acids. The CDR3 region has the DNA TGTGCCAGCAGACAGACAGGGATGGGTAACTATGGCTACACCTTC. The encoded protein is CASRQTGMGNYGYTF.

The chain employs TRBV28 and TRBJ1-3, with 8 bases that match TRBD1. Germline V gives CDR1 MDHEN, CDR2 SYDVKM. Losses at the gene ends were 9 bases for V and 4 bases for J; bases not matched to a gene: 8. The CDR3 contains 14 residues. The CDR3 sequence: CASKDRARGNTIYF. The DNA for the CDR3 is TGTGCCAGTAAGGACAGGGCAAGAGGAAACACCATATATTTT.

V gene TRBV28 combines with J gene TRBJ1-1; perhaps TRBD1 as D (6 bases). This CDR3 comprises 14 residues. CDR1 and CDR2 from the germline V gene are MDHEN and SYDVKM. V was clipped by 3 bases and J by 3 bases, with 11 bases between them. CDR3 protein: CASSFYRVHTEAFF. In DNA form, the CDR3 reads TGTGCCAGCAGTTTCTACAGGGTGCACACTGAAGCTTTCTTT.

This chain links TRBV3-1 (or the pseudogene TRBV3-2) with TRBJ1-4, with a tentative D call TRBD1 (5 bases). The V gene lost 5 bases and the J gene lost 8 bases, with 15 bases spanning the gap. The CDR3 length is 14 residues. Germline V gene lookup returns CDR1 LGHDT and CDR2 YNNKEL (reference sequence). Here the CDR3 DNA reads TGTGCCAGCAGCAAAGCCCCACGGGGGGAAAAACTGTTTTTT. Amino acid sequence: CASSKAPRGEKLFF.

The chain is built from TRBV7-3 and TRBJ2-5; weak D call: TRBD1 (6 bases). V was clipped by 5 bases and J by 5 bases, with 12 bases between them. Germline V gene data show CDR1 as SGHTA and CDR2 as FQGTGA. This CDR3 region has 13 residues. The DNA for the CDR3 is TGTGCCAGCAGCCTTAGAAGGGGGGAGACCCAGTACTTC. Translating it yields CASSLRRGETQYF.

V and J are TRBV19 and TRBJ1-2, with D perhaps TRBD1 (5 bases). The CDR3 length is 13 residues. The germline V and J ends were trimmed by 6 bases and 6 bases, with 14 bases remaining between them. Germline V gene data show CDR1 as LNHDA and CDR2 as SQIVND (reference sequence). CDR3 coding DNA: TGTGCCAGTAGAGAACAGCCGGGGGATGGCTACACCTTC. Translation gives CASREQPGDGYTF. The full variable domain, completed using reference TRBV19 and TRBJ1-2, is DGGITQSPKYLFRKEGQNVTLSCEQNLNHDAMYWYRQDPGQGLRLIYYSQIVNDFQKGDIAEGYSVSREKKESFPLTVTSAQKNPTAFYLCASREQPGDGYTFGSGTRLTVV.

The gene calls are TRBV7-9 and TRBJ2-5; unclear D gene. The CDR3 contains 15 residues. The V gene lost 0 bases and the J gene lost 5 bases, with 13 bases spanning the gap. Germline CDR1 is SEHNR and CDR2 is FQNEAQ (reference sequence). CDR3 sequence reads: CASSLALGYSETQYF. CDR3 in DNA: TGTGCCAGCAGCTTAGCCCTGGGCTATTCGGAGACCCAGTACTTC.